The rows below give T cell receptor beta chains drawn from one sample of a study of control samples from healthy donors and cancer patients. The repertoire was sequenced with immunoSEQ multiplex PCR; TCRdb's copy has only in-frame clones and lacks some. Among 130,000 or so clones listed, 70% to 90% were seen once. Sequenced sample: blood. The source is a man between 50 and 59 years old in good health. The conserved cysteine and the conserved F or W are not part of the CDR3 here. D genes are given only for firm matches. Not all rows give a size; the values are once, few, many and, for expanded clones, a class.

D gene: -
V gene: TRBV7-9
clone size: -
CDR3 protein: ASSGRRPNSPLH

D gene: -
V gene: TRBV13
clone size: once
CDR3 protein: ASSLIDNEQF

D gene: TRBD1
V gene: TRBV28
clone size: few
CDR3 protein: ASSFPGQGRTEAF

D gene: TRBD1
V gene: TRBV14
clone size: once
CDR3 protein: ASSQGQGKGNYGYT

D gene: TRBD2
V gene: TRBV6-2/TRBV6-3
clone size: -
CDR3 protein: ASSYRTGGASSYNEQF

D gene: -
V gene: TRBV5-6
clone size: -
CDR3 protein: ASSFRNREDTQY

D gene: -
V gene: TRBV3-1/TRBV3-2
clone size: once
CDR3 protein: ASSQGTGSEGYT

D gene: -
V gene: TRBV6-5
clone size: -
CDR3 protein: ASRPSGGETQY

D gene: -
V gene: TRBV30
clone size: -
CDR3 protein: AWTGPGEAF

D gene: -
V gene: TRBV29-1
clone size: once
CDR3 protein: SVRRKLANYGYT

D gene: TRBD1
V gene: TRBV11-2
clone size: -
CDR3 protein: ASSSRDRKEAF

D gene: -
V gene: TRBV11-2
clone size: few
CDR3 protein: ASSLDRTVGRNTEAF

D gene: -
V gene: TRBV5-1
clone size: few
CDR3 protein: ASSLRARPSGANVLT

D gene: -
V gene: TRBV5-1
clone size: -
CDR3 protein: ASSLQRSREAF

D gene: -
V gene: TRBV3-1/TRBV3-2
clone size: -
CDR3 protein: ASSQGPDRTQF

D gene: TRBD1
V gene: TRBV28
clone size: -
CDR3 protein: ASPPTTGTGGNEQY

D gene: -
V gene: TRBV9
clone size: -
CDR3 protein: ASSVEGLVTGELF

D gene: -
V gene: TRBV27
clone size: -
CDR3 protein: ASKKLDSASPLH

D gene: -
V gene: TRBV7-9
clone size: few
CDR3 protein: ASSPRTRLTDTQY

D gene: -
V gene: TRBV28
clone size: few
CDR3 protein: ASSSPGGNQPQH

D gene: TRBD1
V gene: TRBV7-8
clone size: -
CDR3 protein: ASSLNRGLDYGYT

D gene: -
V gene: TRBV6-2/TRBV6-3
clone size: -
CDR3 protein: ASSYSINSRGSEF

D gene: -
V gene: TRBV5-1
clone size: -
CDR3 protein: ASSPRVTSTEAF

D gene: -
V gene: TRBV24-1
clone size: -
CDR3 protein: ATSDGGTEAF

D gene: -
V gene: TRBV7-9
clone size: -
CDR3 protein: ASSLAGQGNTEAF

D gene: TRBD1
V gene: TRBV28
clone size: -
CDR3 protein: ASSYNRWDRVTTEAF

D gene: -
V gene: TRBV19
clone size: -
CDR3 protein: ASSFAGTQHYYEQY

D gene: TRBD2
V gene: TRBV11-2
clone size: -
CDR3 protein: ASSLDPTSAAGAGEQY

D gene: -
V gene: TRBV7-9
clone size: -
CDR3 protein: ASIQDGTNTGELF

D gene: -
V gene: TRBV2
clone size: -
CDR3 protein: ASSDRNHNSPLH

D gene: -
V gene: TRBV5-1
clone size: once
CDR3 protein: ASRLGQFYNSPLH

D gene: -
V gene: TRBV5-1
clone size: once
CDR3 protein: ASSLDSTFPNYGYT